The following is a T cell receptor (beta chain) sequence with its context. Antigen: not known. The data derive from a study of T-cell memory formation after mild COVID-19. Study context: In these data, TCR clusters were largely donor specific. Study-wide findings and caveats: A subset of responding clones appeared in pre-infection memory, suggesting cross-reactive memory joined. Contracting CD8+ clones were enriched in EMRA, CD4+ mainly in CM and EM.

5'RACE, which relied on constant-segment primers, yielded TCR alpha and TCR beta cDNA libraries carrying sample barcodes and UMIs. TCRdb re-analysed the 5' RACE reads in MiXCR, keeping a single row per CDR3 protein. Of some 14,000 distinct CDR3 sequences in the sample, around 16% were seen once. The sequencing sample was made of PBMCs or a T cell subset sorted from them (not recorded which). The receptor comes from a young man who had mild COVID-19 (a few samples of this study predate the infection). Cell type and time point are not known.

Here the CDR3 reads CASSSRLASNEQFF. The CDR3 DNA sequence: TGTGCCAGCAGCAGTCGACTAGCGTCTAATGAGCAGTTCTTC. This rearrangement joins TRBV7-2 to TRBJ2-1; 8 positions agree with TRBD2. Germline CDR1 is SGHTA and CDR2 is FQGNSA. This CDR3 has 14 residues. Losses at the gene ends were 5 bases for V and 7 bases for J; bases not matched to a gene: 7.